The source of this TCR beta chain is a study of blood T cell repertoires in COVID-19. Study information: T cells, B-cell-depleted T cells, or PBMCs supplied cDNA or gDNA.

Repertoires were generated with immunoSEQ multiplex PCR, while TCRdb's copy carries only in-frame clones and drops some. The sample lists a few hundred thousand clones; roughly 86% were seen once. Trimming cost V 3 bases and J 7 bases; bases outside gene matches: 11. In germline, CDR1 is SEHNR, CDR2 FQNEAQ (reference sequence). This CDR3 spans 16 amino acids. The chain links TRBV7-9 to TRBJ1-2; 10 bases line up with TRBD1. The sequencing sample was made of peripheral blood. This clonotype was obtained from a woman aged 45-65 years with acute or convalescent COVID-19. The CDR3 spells CASSFTPTTGGVGYTF. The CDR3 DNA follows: TGTGCCAGCAGCTTTACACCAACGACAGGGGGCGTTGGCTACACCTTC. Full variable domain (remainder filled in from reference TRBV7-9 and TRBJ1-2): DTGVSQNPRHKITKRGQNVTFRCDPISEHNRLYWYRQTLGQGPEFLTYFQNEAQLEKSRLLSDRFSAERPKGSFSTLEIQRTEQGDSAMYLCASSFTPTTGGVGYTFGSGTRLTVV.